These 32 T cell receptor beta chains came from one sample sequenced in a study of T cell responses to AZD1222 COVID-19 vaccine (dated by TCRdb to the early 2020s). In light of the paper, this sample's time point label describes: baseline before first vaccination. The library came from the immunoSEQ multiplex PCR assay. The table was pulled from immuneACCESS by TCRdb, which kept in-frame rearrangements only. Such tables lose some clones; where checked, under half of the loss comes from unresolved V genes, and the rest has no known cause. The sample records approximately 150,000 clones, 85% to 90% of which are singletons. 1.5% to 2% of the sample comes from the top ten. The sample in question was peripheral blood, obtained on day 0 of AZD1222 vaccination. These receptors were taken from an adult in good health.

This rearrangement joins TRBV24-1 to TRBJ2-1; D is unclear. Trimming cost V 4 bases and J 8 bases, with 14 bases left between them. The CDR3 has 14 residues. The germline CDR1 and CDR2 sequences are KGHDR and SFDVKD. The CDR3 coding sequence is TGTGCCACCAGTGAAACCCCTAGTGGCGATGAGCAGTTCTTC. Translating it yields CATSETPSGDEQFF.

The chain is built from TRBV12-5 and TRBJ1-1, with TRBD1 matching over 7 bases. The CDR3 is 17 amino acids. The germline V gene has CDR1 LGHNT and CDR2 FRNRAP. J was trimmed by 1 base and V by 4 bases; bases with no gene match: 12. The CDR3 sequence is CASGWDAPGTENTEAFF. The CDR3 nucleotides read TGTGCTAGTGGTTGGGATGCACCCGGGACAGAGAACACTGAAGCTTTCTTT.

The rearrangement joins TRBV20-1 to TRBJ1-2; D gene ambiguous. V lost 7 bases and J lost 6, with 6 bases in between. Germline CDR1 is DFQATT and CDR2 is SNEGSKA (reference sequence). This CDR3 is 9 amino acids long. The CDR3 nucleotides are TGCAGTGTTAGGGATGGCTACACCTTC. Its translation is CSVRDGYTF.

The rearrangement joins TRBV7-9 to TRBJ2-1; 11 bases are shared with TRBD2. Germline trimming cut 5 bases from V and 6 bases from J; bases unmatched to any gene: 9. CDR3 length: 16 amino acids. Germline V gene lookup returns CDR1 SEHNR and CDR2 FQNEAQ (reference sequence). The CDR3 sequence is CASSIFSGRAPNEQFF. In DNA, the CDR3 is TGTGCCAGCAGCATTTTTAGCGGGAGGGCCCCCAATGAGCAGTTCTTC.

The rearrangement joins TRBV28 to TRBJ1-6, with no clear D. The CDR3 is made up of 14 amino acids. Germline V lookup: CDR1 MDHEN, CDR2 SYDVKM. Trimming shortened V by 3 bases and J by 6 bases, and 9 bases separated the two germline ends. Here the CDR3 reads CASSFPDGNSPLHF. The DNA of the CDR3 is TGTGCCAGCAGTTTCCCCGACGGTAATTCACCCCTCCACTTT. Using reference TRBV28 and TRBJ1-6 for the parts outside the CDR3, the full variable domain is DVKVTQSSRYLVKRTGEKVFLECVQDMDHENMFWYRQDPGLGLRLIYFSYDVKMKEKGDIPEGYSVSREKKERFSLILESASTNQTSMYLCASSFPDGNSPLHFGNGTRLTVT.

This clone turned up a few times. The chain is built from TRBV5-1 and TRBJ1-1; D remains ambiguous. V lost 0 bases to trimming and J lost 4 bases, with 4 bases between them. Germline values: CDR1 SGHRS, CDR2 YFSETQ. The CDR3 length is 12 residues. The chain's CDR3 is CASSLGPTEAFF. The CDR3 coding sequence is TGCGCCAGCAGCTTGGGACCCACTGAAGCTTTCTTT.

V is TRBV28 and J is TRBJ1-1; 7 bases are a match to TRBD1. Trimming took 3 bases from V and 4 from J; bases not matched to a gene: 5. Germline CDR1 and CDR2: MDHEN and SYDVKM. This CDR3 is built from 14 residues. Here the CDR3 reads CASSFESGGTEAFF. CDR3 coding DNA: TGTGCCAGCAGTTTCGAGTCAGGGGGCACTGAAGCTTTCTTT.

For the CDR3, the DNA is TGTGCCAGCCCCCCTAGGACAGGGGGCTTTAACACTGAAGCTTTCTTT. Amino acid sequence: CASPPRTGGFNTEAFF. J is TRBJ1-1 and V is TRBV28, with TRBD1 matching 11 bases. The V and J ends lost 8 bases and 2 bases, in that order; junction bases with no gene match: 10. The CDR3 consists of 16 residues. Germline V lookup: CDR1 MDHEN, CDR2 SYDVKM.

The chain recombines TRBV4-3 with TRBJ1-1; weak D call: TRBD1 (5 bases). The CDR3 has 15 amino acids. Looked up from germline, CDR1 is LGHNA and CDR2 is YSLEER. Deletions cut 0 bases from V and 3 bases from J, with 11 bases between. In DNA form, the CDR3 reads TGCGCCAGCAGCCAAGATGGTCAGGGTGACACTGAAGCTTTCTTT. Translation gives CASSQDGQGDTEAFF.

The rearrangement joins TRBV6-6 to TRBJ1-1, with a possible D match to TRBD1 (5 bases). The length of the CDR3 is 14 residues. V lost 6 bases, J lost 3 bases, and 14 bases lay in between. The germline gives CDR1 MNHNY, CDR2 SVGAGI (reference sequence). This CDR3 reads CASRNTIGDTEAFF. CDR3 nucleotide sequence: TGTGCCAGCAGAAACACAATAGGGGACACTGAAGCTTTCTTT.

V and J are TRBV20-1 and TRBJ1-2; no definite D call. CDR1 and CDR2 (germline): DFQATT, SNEGSKA (reference sequence). V shed 3 bases and J shed 4 bases, with 6 bases lying between them. The CDR3 consists of 11 residues. CDR3 bases: TGCAGTGCTAGGACGGGCTATGGCTACACCTTC. Translation: CSARTGYGYTF.

V is TRBV28 and J is TRBJ2-5; 11 bases fit TRBD2. With 2 bases clipped from V and 4 bases from J, the junction kept 0 bases outside the gene matches. The CDR3 runs to 14 residues. Germline CDR1 MDHEN, CDR2 SYDVKM. CDR3 loop: CASSLLAGGETQYF. In DNA, the CDR3 is TGTGCCAGCAGTTTACTAGCGGGAGGAGAGACCCAGTACTTC.

This clone was seen a few times. Other DNA sequences within the sample encode an identical CDR3. The rearrangement joins TRBV20-1 to TRBJ2-1, with D unclear. Germline V lookup: CDR1 DFQATT, CDR2 SNEGSKA (reference sequence). The CDR3 is 10 residues long. The germline V and J ends were trimmed by 3 bases and 5 bases, with 2 bases remaining between them. The CDR3 sequence: CSARDNEQFF. The CDR3, as DNA: TGCAGTGCTAGGGACAATGAGCAGTTCTTC.

The CDR3 loop is CASSLSNYNEQFF. The CDR3 nucleotides read TGTGCCAGCAGCTTATCAAATTACAATGAGCAGTTCTTC. This chain joins TRBV11-2 and TRBJ2-1; D uncertain. V was cut by 2 bases and J by 4 bases, with 6 bases left in between. Germline V gene lookup returns CDR1 SGHAT and CDR2 FQNNGV. The CDR3 is 13 amino acids.

The genes are TRBV7-9 and TRBJ2-7; weak D call: TRBD1 (5 bases). Germline V gives CDR1 SEHNR, CDR2 FQNEAQ (reference sequence). The V gene lost 1 base and the J gene lost 3 bases, with 13 bases spanning the gap. The CDR3 sequence is 15 residues long. CDR3: CASSLEMQGSYEQYV. The CDR3 DNA reads TGTGCCAGCAGCTTAGAGATGCAGGGTAGCTACGAGCAGTACGTC.

The V call is TRBV28, the J call TRBJ1-1; D uncertain. Trimming removed 2 bases from V and 3 bases from J, with 7 bases in between. This CDR3 region has 13 residues. Germline CDR1 and CDR2: MDHEN and SYDVKM. The DNA for the CDR3 is TGTGCCAGCAGTTTACACAGAGACACTGAAGCTTTCTTT. This translates into CASSLHRDTEAFF.

CDR3 coding DNA: TGTGCCACCAGTGAAGGCAGGGGGGCATTCTTT. It translates to CATSEGRGAFF. The genes are TRBV24-1 and TRBJ1-1, with 7 positions matching TRBD1. V lost 4 bases, J lost 14 bases, and 6 bases stayed unmatched. Germline values: CDR1 KGHDR, CDR2 SFDVKD. The CDR3 has 11 residues.

A single count supports this clone. The CDR3 sequence: CASSFRTNTGELFF. CDR3 DNA sequence: TGTGCCAGCAGCTTCCGGACAAACACCGGGGAGCTGTTTTTT. J is TRBJ2-2 and V is TRBV7-9; the D gene is possibly TRBD1 (5 bases). V lost 3 bases and J lost 2, with 7 bases in between. This CDR3 is 14 amino acids long. Germline CDR1 is SEHNR and CDR2 is FQNEAQ (reference sequence).

The chain carries TRBV5-1 and TRBJ2-3; D is unclear. The CDR3 runs 12 residues. V shed 0 bases and J shed 5 bases, with 4 bases lying between them. The germline gives CDR1 SGHRS, CDR2 YFSETQ. The CDR3 protein is CASSLDRDTQYF. The CDR3 DNA reads as TGCGCCAGCAGCTTGGACCGAGATACGCAGTATTTT.

CDR3 nucleotide sequence: TGTGCCAGCAGTTTCGCGGGTTTTGGATACGAGCAGTACGTC. Protein product: CASSFAGFGYEQYV. The chain has TRBV28 and TRBJ2-7, with D maybe TRBD2 (5 bases). Deletions cut 3 bases from V and 4 bases from J, with 13 bases between. Germline loops: CDR1 MDHEN, CDR2 SYDVKM. The CDR3 spans 14 residues.

V usage is TRBV30 and J usage is TRBJ2-7; perhaps TRBD2 as D (7 bases). The CDR3 is 17 amino acids. In germline, CDR1 is GTSNPN, CDR2 SVGIG (reference sequence). V dropped 2 bases and J dropped 2 bases, with 22 bases sitting between them. In DNA form, the CDR3 reads TGTGCCTGGAGTCGCCTAGCGGCCAGGGGCGTTCCCTACGAGCAGTACTTC. Encoded protein: CAWSRLAARGVPYEQYF.

The gene calls are TRBV19 and TRBJ2-2; unclear D gene. V lost 3 bases and J 4 bases, leaving 15 bases between the germline ends. Germline assignment: CDR1 LNHDA and CDR2 SQIVND (reference sequence). This CDR3 is built from 16 residues. For the CDR3, the DNA is TGTGCCAGTAGTATTAGTCTGGGGATGGGCACCGGGGAGCTGTTTTTT. Amino acid sequence: CASSISLGMGTGELFF.

V and J are TRBV21-1 and TRBJ2-7; the DNA was not used to check the table's D call, TRBD1. TRBV21-1 is shown as a pseudogene. The length of the CDR3 is 13 residues. CDR3 in amino acids: CASSKAGAHEQYV. CDR3 nucleotide sequence: TGTGCCAGCAGCAAAGCTGGGGCCCACGAGCAGTACGTC.

V usage is TRBV5-1 and J usage is TRBJ2-1, with D tentatively TRBD1 (6 bases). Trimming removed 4 bases from V and 5 bases from J, with 13 bases in between. Germline assignment: CDR1 SGHRS and CDR2 YFSETQ. The CDR3 loop spans 14 amino acids. CDR3: CASSTRTVNNEQFF. The CDR3 DNA is TGCGCCAGCAGCACCCGGACAGTTAACAATGAGCAGTTCTTC. The complete variable domain, with remaining parts taken from reference TRBV5-1 and TRBJ2-1, reads KAGVTQTPRYLIKTRGQQVTLSCSPISGHRSVSWYQQTPGQGLQFLFEYFSETQRNKGNFPGRFSGRQFSNSRSEMNVSTLELGDSALYLCASSTRTVNNEQFFGPGTRLTVL.

This clone has just a few counts. The chain is built from TRBV19 and TRBJ2-2; TRBD2 might be the D (6 bases). V was clipped by 5 bases and J by 0 bases, with 13 bases between them. Germline CDR1 and CDR2: LNHDA and SQIVND (reference sequence). CDR3 length: 16 amino acids. The CDR3 nucleotides are TGTGCCAGTAGTGCCCGTAGCGGCGCGAACACCGGGGAGCTGTTTTTT. It translates to CASSARSGANTGELFF.

This sequence joins TRBV12-3 or TRBV12-4 and TRBJ2-7; D gene ambiguous. The V and J ends lost 5 bases and 4 bases respectively, with 12 bases between them. The CDR3 has 13 residues. The CDR3 sequence: CASSPGPSYEQYF. The DNA for the CDR3 is TGTGCCAGCAGTCCTGGACCGTCTTACGAGCAGTACTTC.

This rearrangement joins TRBV7-2 to TRBJ1-4, with 7 bases that match TRBD1. The CDR3 is 17 amino acids. CDR1 is SGHTA, CDR2 FQGNSA, per germline. Trimming at V came to 3 bases and at J to 0 bases, leaving 7 bases not matched to a gene. This CDR3 is CASSFAGGNATNEKLFF. DNA for the CDR3: TGTGCCAGCAGCTTTGCAGGGGGAAATGCAACTAATGAAAAACTGTTTTTT.

V gene TRBV29-1 combines with J gene TRBJ1-1; tentative D call: TRBD1 (6 bases). Per the germline V gene, CDR1 is SQVTM and CDR2 is ANQGSEA. The CDR3 sequence is 13 residues long. The germline V and J ends were trimmed by 4 bases and 0 bases, with 9 bases remaining between them. The CDR3: CSVAGQLNTEAFF. CDR3 nucleotides: TGCAGCGTTGCGGGACAATTGAACACTGAAGCTTTCTTT.

J is TRBJ2-7 and V is TRBV10-3; 9 bases agree with TRBD1. Germline V gene data show CDR1 as ENHRY and CDR2 as SYGVKD. Trimming at V came to 3 bases and at J to 5 bases, leaving 8 bases not matched to a gene. This CDR3 is 15 amino acids long. CDR3 residues: CAISEPGTGIHEQYV. The CDR3 nucleotides are TGTGCCATCAGTGAACCGGGGACAGGGATCCACGAGCAGTACGTC.

The chain recombines TRBV7-6 with TRBJ1-1; D ambiguous. Germline-derived CDR1 and CDR2 are SGHVS and FNYEAQ. The CDR3 is made up of 15 amino acids. V lost 1 base and J lost 3, with 12 bases in between. CDR3 in DNA: TGTGCCAGCAGCTTAGGGGGAGCAATGCACACTGAAGCTTTCTTT. This translates into CASSLGGAMHTEAFF.

V gene TRBV27 combines with J gene TRBJ1-2; no definite D call. The length of the CDR3 is 14 residues. Germline CDR1 MNHEY, CDR2 SMNVEV (reference sequence). V was trimmed by 2 bases and J by 4 bases, leaving 11 bases between them. CDR3 loop: CASSLRQSGYGYTF. The CDR3 DNA reads TGTGCCAGCAGTTTAAGGCAGTCTGGCTATGGCTACACCTTC.

This clone has a handful of counts. V is TRBV7-2 and J is TRBJ1-2, with D perhaps TRBD1 (5 bases). The germline V gene has CDR1 SGHTA and CDR2 FQGNSA. V lost 4 bases and J 2 bases, leaving 8 bases between the germline ends. CDR3 length equals 13 residues. The DNA for the CDR3 is TGTGCCAGCAGCTGGGACGGGAACTATGGCTACACCTTC. This translates into CASSWDGNYGYTF.